Following are 7 T cell receptor beta chains from one sample sequenced in a study of T cell changes during pregnancy in multiple sclerosis. Clones were sequenced by immunoSEQ multiplex PCR, and TCRdb holds only the in-frame ones, with some missing. There are fewer than 35,000 clones in the sample; roughly nine tenths occur only once, and approximately 0.43% lies in the top ten. The sample here was CD4+ T cells from peripheral blood mononuclear cells, taken in the second trimester of pregnancy. The source of these receptors is a female donor in good health, enrolled as a control in a pregnancy study.

The chain couples TRBV27 to TRBJ2-2; tentative D call: TRBD2 (6 bases). This CDR3 is built from 14 residues. Trimming stripped 3 bases from V and 6 bases from J, with 11 bases between. The germline gives CDR1 MNHEY, CDR2 SMNVEV (reference sequence). The CDR3 sequence is CASSLRLAAGELFF. CDR3 sequence (DNA): TGTGCCAGCAGTTTGAGATTAGCGGCCGGGGAGCTGTTTTTT.

V and J are TRBV10-3 and TRBJ2-2; a weak D match, TRBD2 (6 bases). V lost 4 bases and J lost 5, with 17 bases in between. Germline values: CDR1 ENHRY, CDR2 SYGVKD. The CDR3 runs to 16 residues. The CDR3 nucleotides are TGTGCCATCAGTGCCTTGCGGACGGGGGATACCGGGGAGCTGTTTTTT. It translates to CAISALRTGDTGELFF.

This rearrangement joins TRBV27 to TRBJ2-1, with a tentative D call TRBD2 (5 bases). The CDR3 consists of 15 residues. V was pared by 2 bases and J by 6 bases, with 14 bases between. From germline, CDR1 is MNHEY and CDR2 SMNVEV (reference sequence). The CDR3 coding sequence is TGTGCCAGCAGTTTAAAAGCGGTTATCGGCAATGAGCAGTTCTTC. It is translated as CASSLKAVIGNEQFF.

CDR3 in DNA: TGTGCCAGCAGTCCAAACCCGGGACTCAGGAACACTGAAGCTTTCTTT. This gives the protein CASSPNPGLRNTEAFF. The chain carries TRBV27 and TRBJ1-1; tentative D call: TRBD1 (5 bases). The V and J ends lost 5 bases and 1 base respectively, with 17 bases between them. The CDR3 has 16 amino acids. Germline CDR1 MNHEY, CDR2 SMNVEV (reference sequence).

The V call is TRBV7-2, the J call TRBJ2-1; 7 bases map to TRBD2. Germline CDR1 is SGHTA and CDR2 is FQGNSA. The CDR3 extends over 15 amino acids. The trim removed 4 bases at V and 4 bases at J, leaving 7 bases unmatched. The chain's CDR3 is CASSSGGSGYNEQFF. The CDR3 bases are TGTGCCAGCAGCTCAGGTGGTAGCGGGTACAATGAGCAGTTCTTC.

This rearrangement joins TRBV11-3 to TRBJ1-2, with a tentative D call TRBD1 (5 bases). The CDR3 consists of 16 residues. Deletions cut 0 bases from V and 2 bases from J, with 13 bases between. CDR1 is SGHNT, CDR2 YENEEA, per germline. The CDR3, as DNA: TGTGCCAGCAGCTTAGATAATCAGGGCATAAACTATGGCTACACCTTC. Its translation: CASSLDNQGINYGYTF.

This clone was found once. The chain couples TRBV7-2 to TRBJ2-3, with a possible D match to TRBD1 (5 bases). V shed 2 bases and J shed 2 bases, with 8 bases lying between them. The germline V gene has CDR1 SGHTA and CDR2 FQGNSA. The CDR3 has 14 amino acids. The CDR3 DNA sequence: TGTGCCAGCAGCTTACGACAGCCCACAGATACGCAGTATTTT. This encodes CASSLRQPTDTQYF. Complete variable domain (other parts from reference TRBV7-2 and TRBJ2-3): GAGVSQSPSNKVTEKGKDVELRCDPISGHTALYWYRQSLGQGLEFLIYFQGNSAPDKSGLPSDRFSAERTGGSVSTLTIQRTQQEDSAVYLCASSLRQPTDTQYFGPGTRLTVL.